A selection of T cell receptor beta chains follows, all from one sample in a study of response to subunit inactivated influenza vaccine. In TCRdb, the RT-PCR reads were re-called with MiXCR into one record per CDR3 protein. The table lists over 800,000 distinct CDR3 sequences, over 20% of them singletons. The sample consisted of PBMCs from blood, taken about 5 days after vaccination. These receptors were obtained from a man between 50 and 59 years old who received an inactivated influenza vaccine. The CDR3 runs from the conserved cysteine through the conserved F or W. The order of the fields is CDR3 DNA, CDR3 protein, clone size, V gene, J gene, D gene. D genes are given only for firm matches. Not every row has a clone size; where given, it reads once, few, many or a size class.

DNA: TGCAGTGCTAGAGATCGGGAGAACTCTGGGGCCAACGTCCTGACTTTC; CDR3: CSARDRENSGANVLTF; size: .; V: TRBV20-1; J: TRBJ2-6; D: .
DNA: TGTGCCAGCAGTGGGAGTGGGACTCTCACCGGGGAGCTGTTTTTT; CDR3: CASSGSGTLTGELFF; size: .; V: TRBV27; J: TRBJ2-2; D: .
DNA: TGTGCCAGCAGCTTAGTTAAAGGGTCCGAGCAGTACTTC; CDR3: CASSLVKGSEQYF; size: .; V: TRBV7-6; J: TRBJ2-7; D: .
DNA: TGTGCCAGCACCCTGACTAGCGGGTACTCCTACAATGAGCAGTTCTTC; CDR3: CASTLTSGYSYNEQFF; size: many; V: TRBV12-3/TRBV12-4; J: TRBJ2-1; D: TRBD2
DNA: TGTGCCATCAGGACCTACTACGAGCAGTACTTC; CDR3: CAIRTYYEQYF; size: few; V: TRBV10-3; J: TRBJ2-7; D: .
DNA: TGCGCCAGCAGCGATAATCGTCCTTACAATGAGCAGTTCTTC; CDR3: CASSDNRPYNEQFF; size: few; V: TRBV5-1; J: TRBJ2-1; D: .
DNA: TGTGCCAGCTCGGCTACTAGTGGTGTGGATGAGCAGTTCTTC; CDR3: CASSATSGVDEQFF; size: few; V: TRBV18; J: TRBJ2-1; D: .
DNA: TGCAGTGCAGCCGGGACAGCGTCAGTCACTGAAGCTTTCTTT; CDR3: CSAAGTASVTEAFF; size: few; V: TRBV20-1; J: TRBJ1-1; D: TRBD1
DNA: TGTGCCAGCAGCTGGGGACAGGTCAAGGAGACCCAGTACTTC; CDR3: CASSWGQVKETQYF; size: .; V: TRBV5-5; J: TRBJ2-5; D: TRBD1
DNA: TGTGCCAGCGGTTGGGTCGGCTACACCTTC; CDR3: CASGWVGYTF; size: few; V: TRBV6-2/TRBV6-3; J: TRBJ1-2; D: .
DNA: TGTGCCAGCAGTTCCACGCGAGACTATAACTTCGAGCAGTACTTC; CDR3: CASSSTRDYNFEQYF; size: .; V: TRBV12-3/TRBV12-4; J: TRBJ2-7; D: .
DNA: TGCAGTGCTAGAGATTTATCGGGGAGGTTAAACATTCAGTACTTC; CDR3: CSARDLSGRLNIQYF; size: many; V: TRBV20-1; J: TRBJ2-4; D: .
DNA: TGCAGCGTTGACGGGGGGGGAGCCGGGGAGCTGTTTTTT; CDR3: CSVDGGGAGELFF; size: .; V: TRBV29-1; J: TRBJ2-2; D: TRBD2
DNA: TGTGCCAGCAGCTACCCGGGAGTGGGACGGCCGGGGAAACTGTTTTTT; CDR3: CASSYPGVGRPGKLFF; size: few; V: TRBV7-2; J: TRBJ1-4; D: .
DNA: TGTGCCACCAGCGGAGGGGGATTGGTCACTGAAGCTTTCTTT; CDR3: CATSGGGLVTEAFF; size: .; V: TRBV15; J: TRBJ1-1; D: .
DNA: TGTGCCAGCAGCGTACAGTCGGGAGGAAGCTACGAGCAGTACTTC; CDR3: CASSVQSGGSYEQYF; size: .; V: TRBV9; J: TRBJ2-7; D: TRBD2
DNA: TGTGCCAGCAATCCCCTCCCAGGGGTTAATTCACCCCTCCACTTT; CDR3: CASNPLPGVNSPLHF; size: .; V: TRBV28; J: TRBJ1-6; D: .
DNA: TGTGCCAGCAGAAAGCAGGGGCCTAACACCGGGGAGCTGTTTTTT; CDR3: CASRKQGPNTGELFF; size: .; V: TRBV14; J: TRBJ2-2; D: .
DNA: TGTGCCAGCAGCTCGACTAGCACGGGGGATGAGCAGTTCTTC; CDR3: CASSSTSTGDEQFF; size: .; V: TRBV7-2; J: TRBJ2-1; D: TRBD2
DNA: TGCAGTGCCCTTGCCGGGGGGGCCTCGAGTGAGCAGTTCTTC; CDR3: CSALAGGASSEQFF; size: many; V: TRBV20-1; J: TRBJ2-1; D: TRBD2
DNA: TGTGCCAGCAGTCTCCGAGGAGCCACCTACGAGCAGTACTTC; CDR3: CASSLRGATYEQYF; size: many; V: TRBV6-2/TRBV6-3; J: TRBJ2-7; D: .
DNA: TGTGCCAGCAGTTCGGCATTGCGCGGGAACCGCAATGAGCAGTTCTTC; CDR3: CASSSALRGNRNEQFF; size: .; V: TRBV12-3/TRBV12-4; J: TRBJ2-1; D: .
DNA: TGTGCCATCAGTGAGGGGGCAGCGAACACCGGGGAGCTGTTTTTT; CDR3: CAISEGAANTGELFF; size: .; V: TRBV10-3; J: TRBJ2-2; D: .
DNA: TGCAGCGTTGAAATCCAATTTAAGGGCGAGCAGTACTTC; CDR3: CSVEIQFKGEQYF; size: few; V: TRBV29-1; J: TRBJ2-7; D: .
DNA: TGTGCCATCAGTGAGGGGGCCCCCCAAGAGACCCAGTACTTC; CDR3: CAISEGAPQETQYF; size: .; V: TRBV10-3; J: TRBJ2-5; D: .
DNA: TGTGCCAGCAGTCCAGCGGGAGTTAAGGACACCGGGGAGCTGTTTTTT; CDR3: CASSPAGVKDTGELFF; size: few; V: TRBV7-3; J: TRBJ2-2; D: TRBD2
DNA: TGTGCCAGCAGCAAACCGGTGGGACTAGCGGGTGAGCAGTTCTTC; CDR3: CASSKPVGLAGEQFF; size: few; V: TRBV21-1; J: TRBJ2-1; D: .
DNA: TGCAGTGCTAGAGTAGAAGTAGCGGGTTACGAGCAGTACTTC; CDR3: CSARVEVAGYEQYF; size: few; V: TRBV20-1; J: TRBJ2-7; D: TRBD2
DNA: TGCAGCGCGGTCGGTTCAATAAACTATGGCTACACCTTC; CDR3: CSAVGSINYGYTF; size: .; V: TRBV20-1; J: TRBJ1-2; D: .
DNA: TGCGCCAGCAGCCATGCGGGACTAGCGCCGACCGGGGCAGATACGCAGTATTTT; CDR3: CASSHAGLAPTGADTQYF; size: few; V: TRBV5-1; J: TRBJ2-3; D: TRBD2